This TCR beta chain was captured by sequencing in a study of lymphopenia after photon versus proton radiotherapy. Findings and caveats of the study: Post-nadir diversity loss with photons came from oligoclonal expansion, particularly CD8+ Temra cells.

Remarks on this clone: Its antigen remains unidentified.

Method: immunoSEQ multiplex PCR; TCRdb's copy keeps in-frame clones and lacks some. The table shows approximately 24,000 clones, with over 65% occurring only once. CDR1 and CDR2 from the germline V gene are SGDLS and YYNGEE. With V trimmed by 4 bases and J by 2 bases, 10 bases remained unmatched. The CDR3 spans 16 residues. The rearrangement uses TRBV9 and TRBJ2-7; the match to TRBD2 covers 9 bases. This sequence originates from a man aged 40-50 years with gastric cancer. Here the sequenced sample was peripheral blood, taken from a patient treated with photon-based radiotherapy. The CDR3 sequence: CASSPSGSSGTYEQYF. As DNA, the CDR3 is TGTGCCAGCAGCCCTAGCGGGTCTAGCGGGACCTACGAGCAGTACTTC.